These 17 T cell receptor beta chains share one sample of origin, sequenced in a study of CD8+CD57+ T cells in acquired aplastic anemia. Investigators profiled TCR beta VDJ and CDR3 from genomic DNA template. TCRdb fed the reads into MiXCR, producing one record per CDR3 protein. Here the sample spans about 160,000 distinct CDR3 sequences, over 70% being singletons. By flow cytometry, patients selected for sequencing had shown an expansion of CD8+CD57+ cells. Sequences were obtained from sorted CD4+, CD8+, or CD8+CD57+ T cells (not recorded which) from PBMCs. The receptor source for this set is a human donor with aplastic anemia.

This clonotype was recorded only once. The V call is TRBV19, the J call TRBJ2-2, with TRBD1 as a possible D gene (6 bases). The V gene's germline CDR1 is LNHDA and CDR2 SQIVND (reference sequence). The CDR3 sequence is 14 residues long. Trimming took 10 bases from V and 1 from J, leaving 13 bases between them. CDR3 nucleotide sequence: TGTGCCACCTCAGGGGCCGAGAACACCGGGGAGCTGTTTTTT. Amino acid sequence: CATSGAENTGELFF.

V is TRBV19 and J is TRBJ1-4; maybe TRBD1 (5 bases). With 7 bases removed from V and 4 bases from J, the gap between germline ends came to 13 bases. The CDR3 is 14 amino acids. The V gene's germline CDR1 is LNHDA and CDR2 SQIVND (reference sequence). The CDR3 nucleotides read TGTGCCAGTACCGGGGGACCGCTTAATGAAAAACTGTTTTTT. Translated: CASTGGPLNEKLFF.

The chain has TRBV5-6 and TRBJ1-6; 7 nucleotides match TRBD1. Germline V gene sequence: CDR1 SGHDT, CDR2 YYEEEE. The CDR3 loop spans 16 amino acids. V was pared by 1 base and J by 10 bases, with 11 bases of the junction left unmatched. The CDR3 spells CASSLKYAGGSSPLHF. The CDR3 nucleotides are TGTGCCAGCAGCTTGAAGTACGCAGGGGGAAGCTCACCCCTCCACTTT. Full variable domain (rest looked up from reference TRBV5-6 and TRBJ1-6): DAGVTQSPTHLIKTRGQQVTLRCSPKSGHDTVSWYQQALGQGPQFIFQYYEEEERQRGNFPDRFSGHQFPNYSSELNVNALLLGDSALYLCASSLKYAGGSSPLHFGNGTRLTVT.

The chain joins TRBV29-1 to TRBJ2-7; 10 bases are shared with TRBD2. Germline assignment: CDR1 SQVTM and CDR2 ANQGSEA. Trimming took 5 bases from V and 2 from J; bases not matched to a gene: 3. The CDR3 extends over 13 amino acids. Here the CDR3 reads CSVSLAGAYEQYF. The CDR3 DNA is TGCAGCGTTTCCCTAGCGGGAGCCTACGAGCAGTACTTC.

CDR3: CASTATSGYEQYF. CDR3 DNA: TGTGCCAGCACCGCGACTAGCGGATACGAGCAGTACTTC. The chain carries TRBV25-1 and TRBJ2-7; 9 bases are shared with TRBD2. Looked up from germline, CDR1 is MGHDK and CDR2 is SYGVNS. J was trimmed by 4 bases and V by 7 bases; bases with no gene match: 5. This CDR3 contains 13 residues.

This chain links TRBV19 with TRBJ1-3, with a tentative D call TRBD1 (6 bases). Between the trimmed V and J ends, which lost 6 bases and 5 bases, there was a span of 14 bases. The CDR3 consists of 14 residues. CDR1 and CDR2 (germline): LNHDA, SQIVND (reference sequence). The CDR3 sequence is CASSSTGNRNTIYF. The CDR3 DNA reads TGTGCCAGTAGCTCGACAGGAAACAGAAACACCATATATTTT. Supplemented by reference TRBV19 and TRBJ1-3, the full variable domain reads DGGITQSPKYLFRKEGQNVTLSCEQNLNHDAMYWYRQDPGQGLRLIYYSQIVNDFQKGDIAEGYSVSREKKESFPLTVTSAQKNPTAFYLCASSSTGNRNTIYFGEGSWLTVV.

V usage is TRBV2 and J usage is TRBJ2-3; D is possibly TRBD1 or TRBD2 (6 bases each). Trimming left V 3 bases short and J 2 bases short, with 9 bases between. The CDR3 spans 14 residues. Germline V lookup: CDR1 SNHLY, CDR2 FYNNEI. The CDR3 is CASSEGGNTDTQYF. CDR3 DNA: TGTGCCAGCAGTGAGGGGGGCAACACAGATACGCAGTATTTT.

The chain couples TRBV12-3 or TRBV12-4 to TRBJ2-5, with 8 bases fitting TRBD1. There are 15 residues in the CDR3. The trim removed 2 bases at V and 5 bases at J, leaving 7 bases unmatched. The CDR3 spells CASSLLGRGPETQYF. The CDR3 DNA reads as TGTGCCAGCAGTTTATTGGGCAGGGGGCCGGAGACCCAGTACTTC.

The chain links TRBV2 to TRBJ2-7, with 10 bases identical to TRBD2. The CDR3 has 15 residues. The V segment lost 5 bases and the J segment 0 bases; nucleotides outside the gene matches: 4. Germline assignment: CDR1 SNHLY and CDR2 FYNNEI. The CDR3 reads CASSQRTSGSYEQYF. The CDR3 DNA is TGTGCCAGCAGTCAACGGACTAGCGGCTCCTACGAGCAGTACTTC.

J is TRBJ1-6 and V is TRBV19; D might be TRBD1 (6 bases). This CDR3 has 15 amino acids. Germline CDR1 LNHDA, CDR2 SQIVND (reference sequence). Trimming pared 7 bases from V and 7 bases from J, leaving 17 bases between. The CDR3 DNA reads TGTGCCAGTACCCCAATGGGACAAAGGAATTCACCCCTCCACTTT. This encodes CASTPMGQRNSPLHF.

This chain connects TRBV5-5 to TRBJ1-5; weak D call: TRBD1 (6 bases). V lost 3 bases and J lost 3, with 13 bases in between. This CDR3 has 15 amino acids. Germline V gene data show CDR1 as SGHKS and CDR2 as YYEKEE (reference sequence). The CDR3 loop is CASSWQGRANQPQHF. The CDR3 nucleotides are TGTGCCAGCAGCTGGCAGGGGAGAGCCAATCAGCCCCAGCATTTT.

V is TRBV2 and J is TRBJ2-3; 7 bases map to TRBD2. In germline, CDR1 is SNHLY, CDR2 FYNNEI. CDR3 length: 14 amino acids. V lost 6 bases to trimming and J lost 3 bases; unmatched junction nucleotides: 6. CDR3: CASSAGVTTDTQYF. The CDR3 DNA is TGTGCCAGCAGCGCGGGGGTAACGACAGATACGCAGTATTTT.

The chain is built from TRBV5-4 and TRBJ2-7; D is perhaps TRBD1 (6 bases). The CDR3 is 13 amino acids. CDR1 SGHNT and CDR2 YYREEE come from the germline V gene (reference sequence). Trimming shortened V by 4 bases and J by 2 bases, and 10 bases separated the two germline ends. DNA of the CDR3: TGTGCCAGCAGCAAGACAGGCACCTACGAGCAGTACTTC. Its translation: CASSKTGTYEQYF.

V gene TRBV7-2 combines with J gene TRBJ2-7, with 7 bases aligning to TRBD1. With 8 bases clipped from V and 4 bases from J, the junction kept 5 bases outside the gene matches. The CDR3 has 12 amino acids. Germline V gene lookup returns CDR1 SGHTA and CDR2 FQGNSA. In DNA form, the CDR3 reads TGTGCCAGCCGGGGACAGCCTTACGAGCAGTACTTC. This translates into CASRGQPYEQYF.

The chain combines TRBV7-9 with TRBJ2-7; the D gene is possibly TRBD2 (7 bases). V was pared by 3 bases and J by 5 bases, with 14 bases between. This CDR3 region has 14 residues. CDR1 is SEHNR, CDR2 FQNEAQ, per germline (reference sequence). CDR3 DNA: TGTGCCAGCAGCTTTTCGGGGGGCATGAACGAGCAGTACTTC. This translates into CASSFSGGMNEQYF.

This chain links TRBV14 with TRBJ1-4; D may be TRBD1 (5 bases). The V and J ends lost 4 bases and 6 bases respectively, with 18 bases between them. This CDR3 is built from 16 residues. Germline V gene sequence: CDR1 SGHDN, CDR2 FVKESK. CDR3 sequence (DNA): TGTGCCAGCAGCCGACCGGAGGGGTACGTAGATGAAAAACTGTTTTTT. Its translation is CASSRPEGYVDEKLFF.

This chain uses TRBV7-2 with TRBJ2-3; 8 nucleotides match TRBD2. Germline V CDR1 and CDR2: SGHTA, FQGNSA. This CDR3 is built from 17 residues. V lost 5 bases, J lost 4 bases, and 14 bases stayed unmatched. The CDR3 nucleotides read TGTGCCAGCAGCCGGCAAGCGGGAGACGTTCAGGCAGATACGCAGTATTTT. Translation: CASSRQAGDVQADTQYF.